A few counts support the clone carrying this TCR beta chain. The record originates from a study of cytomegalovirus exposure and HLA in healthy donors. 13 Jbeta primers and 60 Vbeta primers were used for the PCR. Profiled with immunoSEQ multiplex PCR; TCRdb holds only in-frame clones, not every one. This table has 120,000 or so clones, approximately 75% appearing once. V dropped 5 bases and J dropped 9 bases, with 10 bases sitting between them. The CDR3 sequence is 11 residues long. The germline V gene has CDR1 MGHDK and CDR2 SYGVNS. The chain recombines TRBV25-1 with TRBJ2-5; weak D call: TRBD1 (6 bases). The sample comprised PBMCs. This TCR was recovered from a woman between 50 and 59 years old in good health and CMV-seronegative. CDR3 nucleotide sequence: TGTGCCAGCAGTTATGGGACACCCCAGTACTTC. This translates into CASSYGTPQYF.